One T cell receptor (beta chain) is described in this entry. This clone's antigen is unknown. No base quality information exists; no much larger clone differs at one position. Trimming costs V 1 base and J 2 bases, and their ends lie 6 bases apart. The CDR3 runs 15 residues from the cysteine to the phenylalanine. Solely the CDR3 DNA is kept, with 45 bases framed from the first base. The CDR1 and CDR2 encoded by the germline V gene are ENHRY and SYGVKD. In Seattle, one collaborating source enrolled patients while the infection was active and tracked those patients longitudinally over the course of disease. The collaborating institutions used their own protocols to collect whole blood in K2EDTA tubes. For TCRbeta analysis, collaborator samples were shipped as frozen whole blood, as isolated PBMCs, or as DNA extracted from either sample type. The immunoSEQ Assay, a bias-controlled multiplex PCR, was used to amplify TCRbeta CDR3 regions from genomic DNA. From the authors' description of their analysis: The number of nucleated cells in each sample was estimated by amplification of reference gene primers within the assay. Sequence reads were collapsed and filtered to measure the absolute abundance of every unique TCRbeta CDR3 rearrangement. Productive Simpson clonality was computed per sample as the square root of Simpson's diversity index over productive rearrangements. As stored in TCRdb, this immuneACCESS dataset retains in-frame rearrangements with V and J assigned. A fraction of the clones does not appear; measured against another copy, unresolved V genes explain less than half of the discrepancy, and the remainder lacks a known reason. That table is the source of V, J and clone size, and D and trimming were worked out from the DNA. The sample table records about 130,000 clones; around 70% of these occur just once. The ten largest clones represent 4.5% to 6% of the sample.

The data originate from a study of blood T cell repertoires in COVID-19 (dated by TCRdb to between 2020 and 2021). For the study in its entirety: Collaborator samples came from the United States, Italy and Spain and covered acute and convalescent phases of COVID-19. The prospective study material was composed of cDNA or gDNA derived from T cells, B-cell-depleted T cells, or PBMCs. Deeply sampled blood TCRbeta repertoires from subjects exposed to, actively infected with, or recovered from COVID-19 were included in the dataset. The repertoires were released in a freely available public database intended as a resource for research on the immune response to SARS-CoV-2. Samples were obtained from the ongoing ImmuneRACE study (first 160 participants) and from 1,000 to 1,500 subjects provided by 6 global collaborators. A de-identified subject ID, COVID-19 status, age in years and sex were almost always included in the sample metadata. Where available, HLA class I and class II types were taken from metadata supplied by the sample provider and were not determined by assay-based typing. General study outcomes and caveats: How much clinical and demographic metadata was included differed by source and by participant, and the metadata was provided uncurated.

The chain is encoded by TRBV10-3 joined to TRBJ2-6, with no confidently assigned D gene. Sequencing input: peripheral blood. The source of this sequence is an elderly man with COVID-19, enrolled during active disease. The CDR3: CAISELGPGANVLTF. The nucleotide sequence is given as TGTGCCATCAGTGAGTTGGGCCCTGGGGCCAACGTCCTGACTTTC.